This T cell receptor beta chain was identified in a study of cytomegalovirus exposure and HLA in healthy donors. The study, taken as a whole, reports: The investigators catalogued 150 to 200 TCR beta chains as cytomegalovirus-associated. Most subjects' HLA-A and HLA-B alleles were reportedly predicted from TCR beta sequences. Per a later analysis, under 20,000 TCR beta sequences showed association with HLA alleles at 0.05 false discovery rate.

PCR used 60 Vbeta primers and 13 Jbeta primers. Data came from immunoSEQ multiplex PCR; TCRdb stores just in-frame clones and leaves some out. The sample has about 200,000 clones, 70% to 80% seen once; the top ten hold 1.5% to 1.7%. On this clone itself: Its antigen remains unidentified.

This receptor was identified in a girl aged 5-17 years in good health and CMV-seropositive. The sample taken for sequencing was PBMCs.

The DNA for the CDR3 is TGCGCCAGCGGGGGCGGGGGGGCGGGTCGCACAGATACGCAGTATTTT. It yields the protein CASGGGGAGRTDTQYF. This chain joins TRBV4-3 and TRBJ2-3; TRBD2 matches at 9 bases. Germline CDR1 reads LGHNA; CDR2 reads YSLEER. There are 16 residues in the CDR3. Losses at the gene ends were 8 bases for V and 1 base for J; bases not matched to a gene: 10.